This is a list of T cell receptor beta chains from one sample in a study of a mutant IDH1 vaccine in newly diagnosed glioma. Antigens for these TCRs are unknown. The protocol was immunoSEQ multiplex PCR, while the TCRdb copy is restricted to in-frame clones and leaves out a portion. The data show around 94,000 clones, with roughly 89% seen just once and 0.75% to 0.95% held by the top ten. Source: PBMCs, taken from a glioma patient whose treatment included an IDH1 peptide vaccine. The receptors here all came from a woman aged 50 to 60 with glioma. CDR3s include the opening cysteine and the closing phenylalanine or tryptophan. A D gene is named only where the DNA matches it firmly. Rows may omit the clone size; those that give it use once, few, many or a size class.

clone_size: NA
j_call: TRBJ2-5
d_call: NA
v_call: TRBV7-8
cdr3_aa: CASSATLPSQETQYF
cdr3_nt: TGTGCCAGCAGCGCGACACTTCCAAGTCAAGAGACCCAGTACTTC

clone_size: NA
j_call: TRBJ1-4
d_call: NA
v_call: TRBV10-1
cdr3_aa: CASSFQGGEKLFF
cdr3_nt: TGCGCCAGCAGTTTCCAAGGTGGCGAAAAACTGTTTTTT

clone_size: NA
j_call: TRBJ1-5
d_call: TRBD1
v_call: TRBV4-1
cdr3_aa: CASSQDAGGLNQPQHF
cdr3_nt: TGCGCCAGCAGCCAAGATGCAGGGGGCTTGAATCAGCCCCAGCATTTT

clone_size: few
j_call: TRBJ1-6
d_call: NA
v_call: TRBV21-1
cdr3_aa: CASDGGGRWPLHF
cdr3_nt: TGTGCCAGCGATGGGGGGGGGAGATGGCCCCTCCACTTT

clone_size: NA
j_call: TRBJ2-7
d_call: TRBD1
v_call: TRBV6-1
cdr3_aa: CASSEGVGTAYEQYF
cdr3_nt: TGTGCCAGCAGTGAAGGGGTAGGGACAGCCTACGAGCAGTACTTC

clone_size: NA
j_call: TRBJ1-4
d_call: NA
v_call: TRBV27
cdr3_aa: CASSRGGEKLFF
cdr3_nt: TGTGCCAGCAGTCGGGGGGGAGAAAAACTGTTTTTT

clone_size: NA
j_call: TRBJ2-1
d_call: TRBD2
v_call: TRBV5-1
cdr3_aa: CASSRPGLAGVGEQFF
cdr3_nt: TGCGCCAGCAGCCGCCCGGGACTAGCGGGAGTGGGTGAGCAGTTCTTC

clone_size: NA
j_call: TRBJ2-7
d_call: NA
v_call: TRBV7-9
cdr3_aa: CASSLGLGEGAYEQYF
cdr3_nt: TGTGCCAGCAGCTTGGGGCTGGGGGAGGGGGCCTACGAGCAGTACTTC

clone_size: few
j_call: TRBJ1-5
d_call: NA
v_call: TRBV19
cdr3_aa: CASSIVLSRGSNQPQHF
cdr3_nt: TGTGCCAGTAGTATCGTACTCTCACGAGGTAGCAATCAGCCCCAGCATTTT

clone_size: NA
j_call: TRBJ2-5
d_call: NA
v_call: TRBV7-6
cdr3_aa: CASSRWRETQYF
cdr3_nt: TGTGCCAGCAGCCGATGGAGAGAGACCCAGTACTTC

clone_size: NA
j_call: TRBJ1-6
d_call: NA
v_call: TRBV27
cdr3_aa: CASSSRRQPLHF
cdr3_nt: TGTGCCAGCAGTTCCCGCCGTCAGCCCCTCCACTTT

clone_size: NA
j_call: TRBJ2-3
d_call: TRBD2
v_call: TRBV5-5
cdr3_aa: CASSFRASGRVSTDTQYF
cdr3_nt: TGTGCCAGCAGCTTTAGGGCTAGCGGGAGGGTGAGCACAGATACGCAGTATTTT

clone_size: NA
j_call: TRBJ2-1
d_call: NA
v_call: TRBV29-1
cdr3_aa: CSVESAAPSEQFF
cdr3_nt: TGCAGCGTTGAATCGGCGGCCCCGTCGGAGCAGTTCTTC

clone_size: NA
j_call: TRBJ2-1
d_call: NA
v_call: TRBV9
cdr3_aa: CASSVAGYEQFF
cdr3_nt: TGTGCCAGCAGCGTAGCTGGCTATGAGCAGTTCTTC

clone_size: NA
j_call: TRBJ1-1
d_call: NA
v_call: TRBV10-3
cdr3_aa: CAISGGGFTEAFF
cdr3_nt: TGTGCCATCAGTGGAGGAGGGTTCACTGAAGCTTTCTTT

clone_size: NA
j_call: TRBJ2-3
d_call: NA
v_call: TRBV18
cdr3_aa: CASSPPSTDTQYF
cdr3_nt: TGTGCCAGCTCACCACCAAGCACAGATACGCAGTATTTT

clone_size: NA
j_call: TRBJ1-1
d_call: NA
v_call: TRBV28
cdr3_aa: CASSLEGLAFF
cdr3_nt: TGTGCCAGCAGTTTGGAGGGTTTAGCTTTCTTT

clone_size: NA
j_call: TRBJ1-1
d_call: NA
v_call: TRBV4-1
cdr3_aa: CASSLGNTEAFF
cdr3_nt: TGCGCCAGCAGCCTGGGGAACACTGAAGCTTTCTTT

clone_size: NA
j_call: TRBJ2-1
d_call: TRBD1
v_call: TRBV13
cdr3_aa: CASSLGQGELDEQFF
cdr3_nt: TGTGCCAGCAGCTTGGGGCAGGGGGAGCTCGATGAGCAGTTCTTC

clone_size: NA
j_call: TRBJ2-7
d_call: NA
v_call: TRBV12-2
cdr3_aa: CASRLFVGGPYEQYF
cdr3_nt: TGTGCAAGTCGCTTATTCGTGGGAGGCCCCTACGAGCAGTACTTC

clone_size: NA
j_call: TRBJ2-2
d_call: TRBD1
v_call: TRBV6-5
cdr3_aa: CASSPQGDVTGELFF
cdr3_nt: TGTGCCAGCAGCCCCCAGGGGGATGTTACCGGGGAGCTGTTTTTT

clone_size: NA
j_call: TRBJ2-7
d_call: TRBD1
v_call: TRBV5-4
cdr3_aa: CASSFDRGTYEQYF
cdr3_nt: TGTGCCAGCAGCTTTGACAGGGGAACCTACGAGCAGTACTTC

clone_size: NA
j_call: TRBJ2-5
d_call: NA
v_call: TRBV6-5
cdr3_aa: CASSYRPGETQYF
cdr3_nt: TGTGCCAGCAGTTACCGCCCGGGGGAGACCCAGTACTTC

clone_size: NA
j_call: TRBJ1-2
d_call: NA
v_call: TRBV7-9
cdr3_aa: CASSLFASGGYTF
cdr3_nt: TGTGCCAGCAGCTTATTCGCCTCCGGGGGCTACACCTTC

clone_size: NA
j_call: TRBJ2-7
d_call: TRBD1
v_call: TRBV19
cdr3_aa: CASSIRRTGGPNEQYF
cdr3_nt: TGTGCCAGTAGTATACGTAGGACAGGGGGCCCCAACGAGCAGTACTTC

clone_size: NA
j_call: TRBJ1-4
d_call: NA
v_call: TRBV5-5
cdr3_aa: CASSLNPTQEKLFF
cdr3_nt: TGTGCCAGCAGCTTGAACCCGACCCAGGAAAAACTGTTTTTT

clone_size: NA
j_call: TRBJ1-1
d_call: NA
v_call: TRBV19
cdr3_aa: CASSIALTVPSEAFF
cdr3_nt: TGTGCCAGTAGTATAGCCCTGACAGTGCCTTCTGAAGCTTTCTTT

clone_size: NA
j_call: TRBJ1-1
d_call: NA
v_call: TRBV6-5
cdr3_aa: CASSSWGDRAFF
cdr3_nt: TGTGCCAGCAGTTCCTGGGGCGACCGCGCTTTCTTT

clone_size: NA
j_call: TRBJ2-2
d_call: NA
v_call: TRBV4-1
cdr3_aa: CASSQLFRGELFF
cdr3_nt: TGCGCCAGCAGCCAGCTCTTTCGGGGGGAGCTGTTTTTT

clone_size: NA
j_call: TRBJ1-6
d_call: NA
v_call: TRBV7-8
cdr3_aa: CASSLSSPLHF
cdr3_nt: TGTGCCAGCAGCTTAAGCTCACCCCTCCACTTT

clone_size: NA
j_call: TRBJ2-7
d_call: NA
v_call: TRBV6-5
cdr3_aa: CASSPGARSYEQYF
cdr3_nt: TGTGCCAGCAGCCCTGGGGCGCGCTCCTACGAGCAGTACTTC

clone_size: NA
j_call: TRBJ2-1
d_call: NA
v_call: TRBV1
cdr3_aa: CTSSHPGEAGNEQFF
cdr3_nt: TGCACCAGCAGCCACCCGGGAGAAGCGGGGAATGAGCAGTTCTTC

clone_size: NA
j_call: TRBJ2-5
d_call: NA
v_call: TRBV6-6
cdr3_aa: CASRSPGGFGQETQYF
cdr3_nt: TGTGCCAGCAGGTCCCCTGGGGGCTTTGGTCAAGAGACCCAGTACTTC

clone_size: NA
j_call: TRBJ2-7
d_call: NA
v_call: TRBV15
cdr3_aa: CATSRDQRYEQYF
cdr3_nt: TGTGCCACTTCCCGGGATCAGCGGTACGAGCAGTACTTC

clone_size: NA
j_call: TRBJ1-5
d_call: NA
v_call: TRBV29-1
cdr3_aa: CSPDGDLQGQPQHF
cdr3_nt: TGCAGCCCCGACGGAGACCTGCAAGGGCAGCCCCAGCATTTT

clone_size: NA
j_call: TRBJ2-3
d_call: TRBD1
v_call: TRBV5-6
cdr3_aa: CASSTDRETDTQYF
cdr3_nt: TGTGCCAGCAGCACGGACAGGGAAACAGATACGCAGTATTTT

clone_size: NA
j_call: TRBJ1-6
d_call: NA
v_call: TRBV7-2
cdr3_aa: CASSSPGSYNSPLHF
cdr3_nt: TGTGCCAGCAGCTCCCCAGGGTCCTATAATTCACCCCTCCACTTT

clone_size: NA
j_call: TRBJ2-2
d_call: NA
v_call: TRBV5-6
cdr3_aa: CASSLKTGVGTGELFF
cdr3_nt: TGTGCCAGCAGCTTGAAAACGGGAGTGGGTACCGGGGAGCTGTTTTTT

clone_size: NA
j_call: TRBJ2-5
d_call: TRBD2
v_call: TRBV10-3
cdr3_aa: CAISEALAGKETQYF
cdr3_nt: TGTGCCATCAGTGAGGCACTAGCGGGTAAAGAGACCCAGTACTTC

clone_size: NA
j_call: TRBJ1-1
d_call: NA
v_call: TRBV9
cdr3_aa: CASSIPGGENTEAFF
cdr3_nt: TGTGCCAGCAGCATCCCTGGAGGGGAGAACACTGAAGCTTTCTTT

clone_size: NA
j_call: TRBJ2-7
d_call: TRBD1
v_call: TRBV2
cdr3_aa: CASMTGEQYF
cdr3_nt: TGTGCCAGCATGACAGGGGAGCAGTACTTC

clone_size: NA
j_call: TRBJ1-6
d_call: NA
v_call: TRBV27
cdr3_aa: CASSIHRAPNSPLHF
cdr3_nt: TGTGCCAGCAGTATCCACAGGGCCCCTAATTCACCCCTCCACTTT

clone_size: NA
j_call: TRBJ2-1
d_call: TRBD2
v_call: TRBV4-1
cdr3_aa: CASSQVTSGRFYQFF
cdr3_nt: TGCGCCAGCAGCCAAGTCACTAGCGGGCGTTTCTATCAGTTCTTC

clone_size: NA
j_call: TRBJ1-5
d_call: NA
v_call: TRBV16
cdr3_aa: CASSQLQGGPLNQPQHF
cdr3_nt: TGTGCCAGCAGCCAACTACAGGGAGGGCCCTTAAATCAGCCCCAGCATTTT

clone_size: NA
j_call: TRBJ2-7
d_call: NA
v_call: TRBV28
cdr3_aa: CASSEPRDSYEQYF
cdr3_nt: TGTGCCAGCAGTGAGCCCAGGGACTCCTACGAGCAGTACTTC

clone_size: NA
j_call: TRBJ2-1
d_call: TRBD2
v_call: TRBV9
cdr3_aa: CASSVTASGYYNEQFF
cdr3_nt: TGTGCCAGCAGCGTAACGGCTAGCGGATACTACAATGAGCAGTTCTTC

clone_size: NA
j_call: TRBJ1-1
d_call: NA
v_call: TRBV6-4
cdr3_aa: CASSDSAGRDTEAFF
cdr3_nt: TGTGCCAGCAGTGACTCGGCAGGGAGAGACACTGAAGCTTTCTTT

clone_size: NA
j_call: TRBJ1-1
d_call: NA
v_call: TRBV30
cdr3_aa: CAWSGGTEAEAFF
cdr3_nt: TGTGCCTGGAGCGGTGGAACGGAGGCTGAAGCTTTCTTT

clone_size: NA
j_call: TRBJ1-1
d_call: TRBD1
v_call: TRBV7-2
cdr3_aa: CASSLNTGENTEAFF
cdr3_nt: TGTGCCAGCAGCTTAAACACAGGGGAAAACACTGAAGCTTTCTTT

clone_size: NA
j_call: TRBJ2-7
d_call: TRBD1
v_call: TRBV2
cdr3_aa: CASIRPGTDTYEQYF
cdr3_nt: TGTGCCAGCATCCGGCCGGGGACAGACACCTACGAGCAGTACTTC

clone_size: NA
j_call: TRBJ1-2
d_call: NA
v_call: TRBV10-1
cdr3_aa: CASSSQQGQGYTF
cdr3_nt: TGCGCCAGCAGCTCTCAACAGGGCCAGGGCTACACCTTC

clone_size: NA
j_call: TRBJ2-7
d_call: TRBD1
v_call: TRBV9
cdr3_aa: CASSVHPGTGGYEQYF
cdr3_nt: TGTGCCAGCAGCGTTCACCCCGGGACAGGGGGGTACGAGCAGTACTTC

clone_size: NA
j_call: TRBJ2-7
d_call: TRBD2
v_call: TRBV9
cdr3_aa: CASSVSGTSGREEQYF
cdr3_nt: TGTGCCAGCAGCGTGTCCGGGACTAGCGGGAGAGAAGAGCAGTACTTC

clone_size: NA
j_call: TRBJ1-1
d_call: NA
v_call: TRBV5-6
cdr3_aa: CASSWGAGVGNTEAFF
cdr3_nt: TGTGCCAGCAGCTGGGGAGCAGGGGTTGGGAACACTGAAGCTTTCTTT

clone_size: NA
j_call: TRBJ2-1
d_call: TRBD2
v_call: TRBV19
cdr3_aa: CASRTTSGMYNEQFF
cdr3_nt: TGTGCCAGTAGGACTACTAGCGGGATGTACAATGAGCAGTTCTTC